This T cell receptor beta chain was found in a study of cytomegalovirus exposure and HLA in healthy donors. As to this clone: The antigen remains undetermined.

The V gene end was trimmed by 0 bases and the J gene end by 5 bases; junction bases not matched to a gene: 5. CDR1 is SGHAT, CDR2 FQNNGV, per germline. The CDR3 is made up of 15 amino acids. Findings of the study overall: Some TCR beta chains (more than 150 of them) were listed as cytomegalovirus-associated.

Use of 60 Vbeta and 13 Jbeta primers characterized the PCR. Clones were read by immunoSEQ multiplex PCR, and TCRdb kept only the in-frame ones, dropping some. The sample records around 160,000 clones, around 84% being singletons. The sequenced sample consisted of PBMCs. This sequence joins TRBV11-2 and TRBJ2-7, with TRBD2 matching over 9 bases. The receptor was derived from a man aged 35 to 55 in good health and CMV-seropositive. The CDR3 sequence is CASSLEFTSGHEQYF. Written as DNA, the CDR3 is TGTGCCAGCAGCTTAGAGTTCACTAGCGGGCACGAGCAGTACTTC. Together with reference TRBV11-2 and TRBJ2-7, the CDR3 gives the full variable domain: EAGVAQSPRYKIIEKRQSVAFWCNPISGHATLYWYQQILGQGPKLLIQFQNNGVVDDSQLPKDRFSAERLKGVDSTLKIQPAKLEDSAVYLCASSLEFTSGHEQYFGPGTRLTVT.